This TCR beta chain was sequenced for a study of blood T cell repertoires in COVID-19. On the study more broadly: COVID-19 samples from acute and convalescent phases originated in the United States, Italy and Spain. The analysed material was cDNA or gDNA that came from T cells, B-cell-depleted T cells, or PBMCs.

Per the authors' pipeline: Reference gene primer amplification yielded estimated nucleated cell counts. Generated by immunoSEQ multiplex PCR, the TCRdb table keeps only in-frame clones and is missing some. The V and J calls and clone size are taken from that table; D and trimming were inferred from the DNA. The table shows 100,000 to 150,000 clones, with about four fifths occurring only once. J was trimmed by 8 bases and V by 4 bases; bases with no gene match: 8. CDR3 length: 14 amino acids. Germline CDR1 and CDR2: MNHEY and SMNVEV (reference sequence). Sample: peripheral blood. The V and J genes are TRBV27 and TRBJ1-2, with TRBD1 matching 9 bases. The sequence was collected from a man aged 35 to 55 with active or convalescent COVID-19. This chain's CDR3 is CASSSVTGGWGYTF. The CDR3 DNA reads as TGTGCCAGCAGTTCCGTTACAGGGGGCTGGGGCTACACCTTC.